The 24 T cell receptor beta chains listed next were all sequenced from one sample in a study of T cell repertoires in cytomegalovirus infection. MiXCR, run by TCRdb on the reads, gives a single entry per CDR3 protein. The table includes 640,000 or so distinct CDR3 sequences, roughly 30% detected once. These receptors have no known antigen. Sequenced material: cultured PBMCs, taken from culture after CMV antigen stimulation. These receptor sequences come from a human donor in good health (CMV status not recorded). Some clones in this sample may be carry-over from other donors' samples.

This clonotype appeared a few times. This chain connects TRBV20-1 to TRBJ1-2; TRBD1 might be the D (6 bases). The CDR3 totals 11 residues. From germline, CDR1 is DFQATT and CDR2 SNEGSKA (reference sequence). The V end lost 2 bases, the J end lost 6 bases, and 7 bases lay between the germline ends. CDR3 in amino acids: CSARRGDGYTF. Here the CDR3 DNA reads TGCAGTGCTAGAAGGGGGGATGGCTACACCTTC.

This clonotype turned up a few times. The chain recombines TRBV27 with TRBJ2-7; TRBD2 matches 10 bases. The CDR3 consists of 14 residues. The ends lost 4 bases at V and 4 bases at J; junction bases unmatched: 4. The germline V gene has CDR1 MNHEY and CDR2 SMNVEV (reference sequence). The CDR3 is CASSYTSGVYEQYF. For the CDR3, the DNA is TGTGCCAGCAGTTATACTAGCGGGGTTTACGAGCAGTACTTC.

The chain employs TRBV6-5 and TRBJ2-1; the D is unclear. The germline CDR1 and CDR2 sequences are MNHEY and SVGAGI. The CDR3 spans 12 residues. V was pared by 9 bases and J by 4 bases, with 10 bases between. The DNA for the CDR3 is TGTGCCAGTGCTGACGGGTACAATGAGCAGTTCTTC. Its protein product is CASADGYNEQFF.

The chain couples TRBV15 to TRBJ2-1; D gene unclear. The germline V gene has CDR1 LNHNV and CDR2 YYDKDF (reference sequence). The CDR3 has 13 amino acids. V lost 1 base and J 4 bases, leaving 5 bases between the germline ends. The CDR3 DNA reads TGTGCCACCAGCAGAGCGCGGTACAATGAGCAGTTCTTC. It yields the protein CATSRARYNEQFF.

This clonotype was picked up many times. V gene TRBV5-4 combines with J gene TRBJ2-1; TRBD2 aligns across 12 bases. Germline V gives CDR1 SGHNT, CDR2 YYREEE (reference sequence). CDR3 length equals 15 residues. With V trimmed by 4 bases and J by 7 bases, 6 bases remained unmatched. CDR3 in amino acids: CASSTRTSGANEQFF. The DNA of the CDR3 is TGTGCCAGCAGCACGCGGACTAGCGGGGCGAATGAGCAGTTCTTC.

This clonotype occurred a few times. The V call is TRBV15, the J call TRBJ2-1; no clear D. V dropped 0 bases and J dropped 6 bases, with 6 bases sitting between them. The germline V gene encodes CDR1 LNHNV and CDR2 YYDKDF (reference sequence). The CDR3 consists of 13 residues. The DNA for the CDR3 is TGTGCCACCAGCAGAGATAGGCCCAATGAGCAGTTCTTC. It encodes CATSRDRPNEQFF.

V is TRBV7-8 and J is TRBJ1-1, with unresolved D. The CDR3 has 15 residues. Per the germline V gene, CDR1 is SGHVS and CDR2 is FQNEAQ. V was pared by 3 bases and J by 0 bases, with 11 bases between. Here the CDR3 DNA reads TGTGCCAGCAGCTTCCGACGGATTATGAACACTGAAGCTTTCTTT. Translated, it gives CASSFRRIMNTEAFF.

Many counts were recorded for this clonotype. The V call is TRBV7-8, the J call TRBJ2-1; D is perhaps TRBD2 (5 bases). The germline V gene has CDR1 SGHVS and CDR2 FQNEAQ. Between the trimmed V and J ends, which lost 1 base and 8 bases, there was a span of 21 bases. The CDR3 has 17 residues. The CDR3 DNA follows: TGTGCCAGCAGCTTAGGGACTCTTTCTATATGGGGAGATGAGCAGTTCTTC. As protein: CASSLGTLSIWGDEQFF.

This rearrangement joins TRBV5-1 to TRBJ1-3, with D possibly matching TRBD1 (5 bases). The V gene's germline CDR1 is SGHRS and CDR2 YFSETQ. The CDR3 has 14 amino acids. The V end was cut by 2 bases, the J end by 3 bases, with 9 bases between. DNA of the CDR3: TGCGCCAGCAGCTTCCAGGGAGGTGGAAACACCATATATTTT. It is translated as CASSFQGGGNTIYF.

The J gene is TRBJ2-3, the V gene TRBV7-6; D not resolved. Germline assignment: CDR1 SGHVS and CDR2 FNYEAQ. V lost 1 base, J lost 4 bases, and 9 bases lay in between. The CDR3 is made up of 14 amino acids. The CDR3 DNA reads as TGTGCCAGCAGCTTAGTAAGGGCCCCAGATACGCAGTATTTT. Its protein product is CASSLVRAPDTQYF.

This clonotype was counted a few times. The genes are TRBV24-1 and TRBJ2-1; no clear D. CDR1 and CDR2 from the germline V gene are KGHDR and SFDVKD. The CDR3 runs to 15 residues. Deletions cut 2 bases from V and 5 bases from J, with 12 bases between. In nucleotides, the CDR3 is TGTGCCACCAGTGATTCCCATACTTCTAACAATGAGCAGTTCTTC. Translation gives CATSDSHTSNNEQFF.

This clonotype was observed a few times. V usage is TRBV19 and J usage is TRBJ2-1, with 9 bases matching TRBD2. Germline CDR1 and CDR2: LNHDA and SQIVND (reference sequence). This CDR3 spans 15 amino acids. The V segment lost 3 bases and the J segment 1 base; nucleotides outside the gene matches: 1. Here the CDR3 reads CASSMGLASYNEQFF. The CDR3 DNA follows: TGTGCCAGTAGTATGGGACTAGCTTCCTACAATGAGCAGTTCTTC.

This clonotype was seen only a few times. The chain links TRBV19 to TRBJ1-5; no clear D. This CDR3 contains 14 residues. CDR1 and CDR2 from the germline V gene are LNHDA and SQIVND (reference sequence). V dropped 1 base and J dropped 2 bases, with 6 bases sitting between them. In DNA form, the CDR3 reads TGTGCCAGTAGTATAGGGATCGGCAATCAGCCCCAGCATTTT. Its protein product is CASSIGIGNQPQHF.

This clonotype showed up just a few times. The chain employs TRBV7-2 and TRBJ1-3; D not certain. V dropped 5 bases and J dropped 0 bases, with 11 bases sitting between them. The germline V gene encodes CDR1 SGHTA and CDR2 FQGNSA. CDR3 length: 15 residues. The CDR3 sequence: CASSPGQDSGNTIYF. The CDR3 DNA is TGTGCCAGCAGCCCCGGGCAGGACTCTGGAAACACCATATATTTT.

The chain carries TRBV12-3 or TRBV12-4 and TRBJ2-3, with a possible D match to TRBD2 (5 bases). The length of the CDR3 is 16 residues. Between the trimmed V and J ends, which lost 2 bases and 4 bases, there was a span of 16 bases. This CDR3 is CASSLLRGPRADTQYF. CDR3 coding DNA: TGTGCCAGCAGTTTACTCCGGGGTCCCCGGGCAGATACGCAGTATTTT.

The V gene is TRBV6-5, the J gene TRBJ2-1, with no clear D. The CDR3 has 14 amino acids. CDR1 and CDR2 from the germline V gene are MNHEY and SVGAGI. V was clipped by 5 bases and J by 3 bases, with 11 bases between them. CDR3 in amino acids: CASSPQAYYNEQFF. DNA for the CDR3: TGTGCCAGCAGTCCCCAGGCCTACTACAATGAGCAGTTCTTC.

The rearrangement uses TRBV2 and TRBJ2-6; D not resolved. Trimming took 10 bases from V and 2 from J, leaving 6 bases between them. The V gene's germline CDR1 is SNHLY and CDR2 FYNNEI. CDR3 size: 12 residues. As DNA, the CDR3 is TGTGCCATTGTCCCTGGGGCCAACGTCCTGACTTTC. It encodes CAIVPGANVLTF.

The rearrangement joins TRBV6-1 to TRBJ2-1, with unresolved D. Germline CDR1 and CDR2: MNHNS and SASEGT. The CDR3 consists of 15 residues. Trimming removed 3 bases at V and 8 bases at J, with 17 bases between. The CDR3, as DNA: TGTGCCAGCAGTGAGGCTAGTCTCATTCCCCATGAGCAGTTCTTC. Encoded protein: CASSEASLIPHEQFF.

This clonotype was counted at least ten times. The chain joins TRBV7-6 to TRBJ2-3, with D tentatively TRBD2 (6 bases). Germline CDR1 and CDR2: SGHVS and FNYEAQ. V was shortened by 5 bases and J by 6 bases, with 9 bases between the two germline ends. The length of the CDR3 is 12 residues. The CDR3 DNA follows: TGTGCCAGCAGCGCGGGGACCGATACGCAGTATTTT. Encoded protein: CASSAGTDTQYF. The full variable domain, its missing parts supplied by reference TRBV7-6 and TRBJ2-3, is GAGVSQSPRYKVTKRGQDVALRCDPISGHVSLYWYRQALGQGPEFLTYFNYEAQQDKSGLPNDRFSAERPEGSISTLTIQRTEQRDSAMYRCASSAGTDTQYFGPGTRLTVL.

This clonotype was observed a handful of times. The chain combines TRBV7-2 with TRBJ2-7, with D perhaps matching TRBD1 or TRBD2 (7 bases each). Germline V gene sequence: CDR1 SGHTA, CDR2 FQGNSA. The CDR3 is 12 amino acids. CDR3 residues: CAPRGGGYEQYF. The CDR3 nucleotides read TGTGCACCCAGGGGGGGCGGCTACGAGCAGTACTTC.

The chain joins TRBV2 to TRBJ2-7; no reliable D call. Germline CDR1 reads SNHLY; CDR2 reads FYNNEI. V lost 1 base and J lost 1, with 5 bases in between. This CDR3 comprises 13 residues. This CDR3 reads CASSEVGSYEQYF. CDR3 nucleotide sequence: TGTGCCAGCAGTGAAGTAGGGTCCTACGAGCAGTACTTC.

The CDR3, as DNA: TGTGCCAGCCGAAAGCCCGGGGAGCTGTTTTTT. It encodes CASRKPGELFF. The V call is TRBV12-3 or TRBV12-4, the J call TRBJ2-2; D gene ambiguous. Trimming took 8 bases from V and 6 from J, leaving 7 bases between them. The CDR3 totals 11 residues.

V gene TRBV7-2 combines with J gene TRBJ2-3; 7 positions agree with TRBD2. The CDR3 spans 15 residues. Germline V lookup: CDR1 SGHTA, CDR2 FQGNSA. V lost 3 bases to trimming and J lost 0 bases; unmatched junction nucleotides: 3. CDR3 DNA: TGTGCCAGCAGCTTCCCAGCGGGGAGCACAGATACGCAGTATTTT. Its protein is CASSFPAGSTDTQYF.

This clonotype showed up just a few times. The gene calls are TRBV10-3 and TRBJ1-5; the D is unclear. There are 15 residues in the CDR3. Germline values: CDR1 ENHRY, CDR2 SYGVKD. Trimming removed 0 bases at V and 7 bases at J, with 13 bases between. The CDR3 reads CAISESLIGWQPQHF. In nucleotides, the CDR3 is TGTGCCATCAGTGAGTCGTTAATCGGTTGGCAGCCCCAGCATTTT.